This TCR beta chain was recovered during a study of technical replicates of blood from a few donors. Data came from immunoSEQ multiplex PCR; TCRdb stores just in-frame clones and leaves some out. This table has tens of thousands of clones, about 95% appearing once. Sequenced sample: T cells isolated from PBMCs. This TCR was recovered from a human donor in good health.

The DNA of the CDR3 is TGTGCCAGCAGCCTACCTTTGGGGGGAAGAGCCTACGAGCAGTACTTC. Its protein product is CASSLPLGGRAYEQYF. This chain connects TRBV7-8 to TRBJ2-7; possible D gene TRBD2, 6 bases. The V end lost 5 bases, the J end lost 2 bases, and 19 bases lay between the germline ends. There are 16 residues in the CDR3. From germline, CDR1 is SGHVS and CDR2 FQNEAQ.